Listed below are T cell receptor beta chains from one sample, sequenced in a study of neurological immune-mediated disorders. Each CDR3 protein gets one entry after TCRdb re-called the 5' RACE reads with MiXCR. The data hold about 49,000 distinct CDR3 sequences, with 9% to 10% observed a single time. Sequencing was performed on PBMCs. Receptor source: a woman aged 35 to 49 in good health. Each CDR3 is given with its conserved first and last residue. The D gene is left open where the match is weak. Clone size, where shown, is once, few, many, or a class for clones that have expanded.

TRBJ2-2,-,many,14,TRBV29-1,TGCAGCGTTGTATGGCGGATGAACACCGGGGAGCTGTTTTTT,CSVVWRMNTGELFF
TRBJ2-1,-,many,14,TRBV7-2,TGTGCCAGCAGCTCAGATCGTCCCGGCAATGAGCAGTTCTTC,CASSSDRPGNEQFF
TRBJ2-5,TRBD2,many,14,TRBV12-3/TRBV12-4,TGTGCCAGCAGCCGGACTAGCGGGAGGGAGACCCAGTACTTC,CASSRTSGRETQYF
TRBJ2-7,-,-,13,TRBV5-1,TGCGCCAGTAGCTTGGGACTGGGGGGCGAGCAGTACTTC,CASSLGLGGEQYF
TRBJ2-2,-,few,13,TRBV18,TGTGCCAGCTCACCACGGGATACCGGGGAGCTGTTTTTT,CASSPRDTGELFF
TRBJ1-2,-,many,15,TRBV6-5,TGTGCCAGCAGTTACGGGAACATGGACCACTATGGCTACACCTTC,CASSYGNMDHYGYTF
TRBJ2-3,TRBD1,many,16,TRBV10-3,TGTGCCATCAGTGAGCCCGGGACAGGGGGCACAGATACGCAGTATTTT,CAISEPGTGGTDTQYF
TRBJ2-2,-,many,14,TRBV5-1,TGCGCCAGCAGCTTGACCTCGGGGACCGGGGAGCTGTTTTTT,CASSLTSGTGELFF
TRBJ1-1,TRBD1,few,22,TRBV5-1,TGCGCCAGCAGCTTGTTGTCCAGAATAAAGGGACAGGGAAGACAAACGTACACTGAAGCTTTCTTT,CASSLLSRIKGQGRQTYTEAFF
TRBJ2-5,-,many,15,TRBV18,TGTGCCAGCTCCCTTACTACAGGGCTCCAAGAGACCCAGTACTTC,CASSLTTGLQETQYF
TRBJ1-6,-,many,12,TRBV12-3/TRBV12-4,TGTGCCAGCAGTTCGACGGAGAAACCCCTCCACTTT,CASSSTEKPLHF
TRBJ1-2,TRBD1,many,14,TRBV5-5,TGTGCCAGCAGCTGGGGGACAGGGGGCAATGGCTACACCTTC,CASSWGTGGNGYTF
TRBJ2-3,TRBD2,many,15,TRBV20-1,TGCAGTGCTAGACCGGGACTAGCCATCGCAGATACGCAGTATTTT,CSARPGLAIADTQYF
TRBJ1-3,TRBD1,many,16,TRBV20-1,TGCAGTGGCCGACAGGGGGCGGGTATGACTGGAAACACCATATATTTT,CSGRQGAGMTGNTIYF
TRBJ2-2,-,-,16,TRBV7-2,TGTGCCAGCAGCTTAGTCCCAGATATAAACACCGGGGAGCTGTTTTTT,CASSLVPDINTGELFF
TRBJ2-6,TRBD1,many,17,TRBV27,TGTGCCAGCAGTCGACAGGGGGCTCGCCCTGGGGCCAACGTCCTGACTTTC,CASSRQGARPGANVLTF
TRBJ2-1,-,many,15,TRBV4-3,TGCGCCAGCAGCCCCATTCCTAGGGGAGCCAATGAGCAGTTCTTC,CASSPIPRGANEQFF
TRBJ2-5,-,many,13,TRBV18,TGTGCCAGCTCACCGGGGGTGTTGGAGACCCAGTACTTC,CASSPGVLETQYF
TRBJ2-7,-,-,14,TRBV6-2/TRBV6-3,TGTGCCAGCAGTTGGCGGACGGGCACCTACGAGCAGTACTTC,CASSWRTGTYEQYF
TRBJ2-7,TRBD2,many,16,TRBV7-2,TGTGCCAGCAGCTTAGTCCCTAGCGGGACTCGGGCCGAGCAGTACTTC,CASSLVPSGTRAEQYF
TRBJ1-2,-,many,18,TRBV3-1,TGTGCCAGCAGCCACCGAGGAGCGGCAGTGTTCGCGGGCTATGGCTACACCTTC,CASSHRGAAVFAGYGYTF
TRBJ1-2,-,many,12,TRBV29-1,TGCAGCGTTGGAACAGACGGCTATGGCTACACCTTC,CSVGTDGYGYTF
TRBJ1-2,-,many,15,TRBV4-1,TGCGCCAGCAGCCAAGAATGGAGGTCCAGGGGCGGCTACACCTTC,CASSQEWRSRGGYTF
TRBJ1-2,-,many,13,TRBV5-1,TGCGCCAGCAGCTTGGCGGCCCGAAGCGGCTACACCTTC,CASSLAARSGYTF
TRBJ1-3,TRBD1,many,14,TRBV4-3,TGCGCCAGCAGCCAAAACAGGGGAGGAAACACCATATATTTT,CASSQNRGGNTIYF
TRBJ2-7,TRBD2,many,16,TRBV7-2,TGTGCCAGCAGCCCACCAGGACTAGCGGGTAGCTACGAGCAGTACTTC,CASSPPGLAGSYEQYF
TRBJ1-1,-,many,14,TRBV5-1,TGCGCCAGCAGCTTGTGGACTGAGGGCACTGAAGCTTTCTTT,CASSLWTEGTEAFF
TRBJ1-1,-,few,14,TRBV19,TGTGCCAGTAGGACAGACGGTTCGAACACTGAAGCTTTCTTT,CASRTDGSNTEAFF
TRBJ1-2,TRBD1,-,16,TRBV4-3,TGCGCCAGCAGCCAAGATGCCGGACAGGAGAGCTATGGCTACACCTTC,CASSQDAGQESYGYTF
TRBJ2-3,-,many,10,TRBV7-8,TGTGCCAGCGGCACAGATACGCAGTATTTT,CASGTDTQYF
TRBJ1-5,-,-,14,TRBV7-6,TGTGCCAGCAGCTTGAGTACAGGGAATCAGCCCCAGCATTTT,CASSLSTGNQPQHF
TRBJ2-7,TRBD2,many,15,TRBV10-3,TGTGCCATCAGTGGCTGGACTAGCGGGGTGCGAGAGCAGTACTTC,CAISGWTSGVREQYF
TRBJ2-7,TRBD1,many,13,TRBV29-1,TGCAGCGTTGAAGCCCGGACAGGACCCGAGCAGTACTTC,CSVEARTGPEQYF
TRBJ1-2,-,many,14,TRBV2,TGTGCCGACTCCCTCGCGGGGGGCGGTTATGGCTACACCTTC,CADSLAGGGYGYTF
TRBJ2-3,-,few,15,TRBV18,TGTGCCAGCTCACTCACGTGGGACCCCACAGATACGCAGTATTTT,CASSLTWDPTDTQYF
TRBJ1-1,-,many,14,TRBV18,TGTGCCAGCTCACCCCTCAGTCTTTTAACTGAAGCTTTCTTT,CASSPLSLLTEAFF
TRBJ2-3,-,many,15,TRBV6-5,TGTGCCAGCAGTTACTCGGCCAGGTCCACAGATACGCAGTATTTT,CASSYSARSTDTQYF
TRBJ2-1,TRBD2,many,13,TRBV12-3/TRBV12-4,TGTGCCAGCAGCCTCACTAGCGGGGCTTCAGAATTCTTC,CASSLTSGASEFF
TRBJ2-1,-,many,17,TRBV6-5,TGTGCCAGCAGGCGTGGTGGTTACACCGGGAACTACAATGAGCAGTTCTTC,CASRRGGYTGNYNEQFF
TRBJ1-1,-,many,15,TRBV7-2,TGTGCCAGCAGCTTAGTGAGGAGCCCGAACACTGAAGCTTTCTTT,CASSLVRSPNTEAFF
TRBJ1-1,-,many,14,TRBV9,TGTGCCAGCAGCGTAGATGCAGGGGTGACTGAAGCTTTCTTT,CASSVDAGVTEAFF
TRBJ2-3,TRBD2,many,15,TRBV5-1,TGCGCCAGCAGCCAAGGACTAGCCCTAGCAGATACGCAGTATTTT,CASSQGLALADTQYF